Shown below are 12 T cell receptor beta chains from a single sample sequenced in a study of T cell repertoires in cytomegalovirus infection. One entry per CDR3 protein, called by TCRdb with MiXCR from the reads. The repertoire includes 630,000 or so distinct CDR3 sequences, 24% of them detected once, and roughly 8% sits in the top ten. The sequenced material came from CD8+ T cells from PBMCs. The receptors were sampled from a human donor in good health (CMV status not recorded). Some clones in this sample may be carry-over from other donors' samples.

This chain uses TRBV5-1 with TRBJ2-6; 7 nucleotides match TRBD1. Germline values: CDR1 SGHRS, CDR2 YFSETQ. With 7 bases clipped from V and 0 bases from J, the junction kept 19 bases outside the gene matches. This CDR3 region has 20 residues. CDR3 DNA: TGCGCCAGCCTTGGATATTCAGCCGGGACAGCCATCTCTGGGGCCAACGTCCTGACTTTC. It codes for CASLGYSAGTAISGANVLTF.

The rearrangement joins TRBV7-9 to TRBJ2-1; 7 nucleotides line up with TRBD2. From germline, CDR1 is SEHNR and CDR2 FQNEAQ (reference sequence). This CDR3 region has 12 residues. Trimming took 7 bases from V and 10 from J; bases not matched to a gene: 7. CDR3 DNA: TGTGCCAGCACCGGGGGAGGGCCCGAGCAGTTCTTC. Protein sequence: CASTGGGPEQFF.

The chain carries TRBV6-2 or TRBV6-3 and TRBJ2-7; D perhaps matches TRBD2 (5 bases). Germline CDR1 reads MNHEY; CDR2 reads SVGEGT. V was shortened by 0 bases and J by 3 bases, with 12 bases between the two germline ends. This CDR3 contains 15 residues. The CDR3 DNA reads as TGTGCCAGCAGTTACTCGAGAGGGCTCCTCTACGAGCAGTACTTC. Translating it yields CASSYSRGLLYEQYF.

There are a few counts of this clonotype. The chain employs TRBV5-6 and TRBJ2-1; 9 nucleotides agree with TRBD2. CDR1 and CDR2 from the germline V gene are SGHDT and YYEEEE. The V gene end was trimmed by 2 bases and the J gene end by 0 bases; junction bases not matched to a gene: 6. The CDR3 loop spans 17 amino acids. The CDR3 DNA sequence: TGTGCCAGCAGCTTTGCTAGCGGGGAGAGCTCCTACAATGAGCAGTTCTTC. Translating gives CASSFASGESSYNEQFF.

The chain uses TRBV29-1 and TRBJ1-2, with D possibly TRBD1 on 5 matching bases. CDR3 length equals 13 residues. Per germline, CDR1 SQVTM and CDR2 ANQGSEA. Trimming removed 3 bases from V and 8 bases from J, with 16 bases in between. As DNA, the CDR3 is TGCAGCGTTGACTTCGGCCTTCGGGGGGGCTACACCTTC. Encoded protein: CSVDFGLRGGYTF.

This clonotype was detected only a few times. The chain recombines TRBV7-9 with TRBJ2-2, with 7 nucleotides matching TRBD2. Trimming removed 1 base from V and 3 bases from J; junction bases left unmatched: 2. Germline CDR1 is SEHNR and CDR2 is FQNEAQ (reference sequence). CDR3 length: 15 residues. The CDR3, as DNA: TGTGCCAGCAGCTTAGGGGACTACGACACCGGGGAGCTGTTTTTT. This encodes CASSLGDYDTGELFF.

The V and J genes are TRBV7-9 and TRBJ2-1, with D uncertain. The germline CDR1 and CDR2 sequences are SEHNR and FQNEAQ (reference sequence). The CDR3 runs 13 residues. V was shortened by 10 bases and J by 2 bases, with 12 bases between the two germline ends. This chain's CDR3 is CATPSSTYNEQFF. In DNA form, the CDR3 reads TGTGCCACTCCGTCATCGACCTACAATGAGCAGTTCTTC.

The table lists this clonotype with many counts. The chain combines TRBV28 with TRBJ1-5; D perhaps matches TRBD1 (5 bases). CDR1 MDHEN and CDR2 SYDVKM come from the germline V gene. This CDR3 is built from 15 residues. V was pared by 5 bases and J by 0 bases, with 11 bases between. This CDR3 is CASSMTGGSNQPQHF. As DNA, the CDR3 is TGTGCCAGCAGTATGACCGGGGGTAGCAATCAGCCCCAGCATTTT.

The rearrangement uses TRBV12-5 and TRBJ1-1; D is unclear. The CDR3 is made up of 11 amino acids. Trimming removed 5 bases from V and 5 bases from J, with 6 bases in between. Germline V gene sequence: CDR1 LGHNT, CDR2 FRNRAP. The CDR3 DNA reads as TGTGCTAGTGGTGGGCATACTGAAGCTTTCTTT. Encoded protein: CASGGHTEAFF.

This chain uses TRBV10-3 with TRBJ1-2; D remains ambiguous. Per germline, CDR1 ENHRY and CDR2 SYGVKD. Trimming stripped 0 bases from V and 5 bases from J, with 13 bases between. The CDR3 loop spans 15 amino acids. CDR3 residues: CAISESTLNYYGYTF. The CDR3 coding sequence is TGTGCCATCAGTGAGTCGACATTGAACTATTATGGCTACACCTTC.

This clonotype was seen more than once but under ten times. The V call is TRBV20-1, the J call TRBJ1-3, with 8 nucleotides matching TRBD1. V trimming: 0 bases; J trimming: 0 bases; junction bases outside the gene matches: 4. Looked up from germline, CDR1 is DFQATT and CDR2 is SNEGSKA (reference sequence). The CDR3 spans 16 residues. The CDR3 sequence is CSARDRTGSSGNTIYF. The CDR3 DNA is TGCAGTGCTAGAGATAGGACAGGGAGCTCTGGAAACACCATATATTTT.

The genes are TRBV29-1 and TRBJ2-2; maybe TRBD2 (5 bases). Per germline, CDR1 SQVTM and CDR2 ANQGSEA. The V gene lost 2 bases and the J gene lost 2 bases, with 6 bases spanning the gap. The CDR3 spans 13 residues. CDR3 sequence: CSVEPGNTGELFF. CDR3 bases: TGCAGCGTTGAACCGGGAAACACCGGGGAGCTGTTTTTT.